The 22 T cell receptor beta chains below were found in one sample sequenced in a study of blood T cell repertoires in COVID-19. Profiled with immunoSEQ multiplex PCR; TCRdb holds only in-frame clones, not every one. The data hold under 300,000 clones, with 80% to 90% observed a single time. The sequenced sample was PBMCs or T cells enriched from blood (not recorded which). The receptors were gathered from a woman in her fifties or sixties who had recovered from COVID-19.

In nucleotides, the CDR3 is TGTGCCAGCAGTCGGGACAACGGTCAGCCCCAGCATTTT. Amino acid sequence: CASSRDNGQPQHF. The V and J genes are TRBV28 and TRBJ1-5; TRBD1 might be the D (6 bases). Germline V CDR1 and CDR2: MDHEN, SYDVKM. The CDR3 length is 13 residues. V was trimmed by 5 bases and J by 6 bases, leaving 11 bases between them. Based on the CDR3 plus reference TRBV28 and TRBJ1-5, the full variable domain is DVKVTQSSRYLVKRTGEKVFLECVQDMDHENMFWYRQDPGLGLRLIYFSYDVKMKEKGDIPEGYSVSREKKERFSLILESASTNQTSMYLCASSRDNGQPQHFGDGTRLSIL.

This chain joins TRBV27 and TRBJ2-3; D might be TRBD1 (6 bases). The CDR3 runs to 15 residues. Germline assignment: CDR1 MNHEY and CDR2 SMNVEV (reference sequence). V was shortened by 4 bases and J by 2 bases, with 13 bases between the two germline ends. The CDR3 DNA is TGTGCCAGCAGTTCCTGGGACACGTTCACAGATACGCAGTATTTT. Its protein is CASSSWDTFTDTQYF.

V gene TRBV5-1 combines with J gene TRBJ2-3; perhaps TRBD2 as D (6 bases). The CDR3 contains 13 residues. Germline V gives CDR1 SGHRS, CDR2 YFSETQ. The V end lost 8 bases, the J end lost 0 bases, and 10 bases lay between the germline ends. CDR3 DNA: TGCGCCAGTCGCGGGGCTAGCACAGATACGCAGTATTTT. This encodes CASRGASTDTQYF.

The chain links TRBV27 to TRBJ1-5; perhaps TRBD1 as D (5 bases). The ends were cut back, 6 bases at V and 1 base at J, with 16 bases in the middle. The CDR3 is made up of 16 amino acids. In germline, CDR1 is MNHEY, CDR2 SMNVEV (reference sequence). DNA of the CDR3: TGTGCCAGCAGAAAACAGGATTCTCGAAGCAATCAGCCCCAGCATTTT. This codes for CASRKQDSRSNQPQHF.

Comment on this clone: The same CDR3 is also encoded by other DNA sequences in this sample. This rearrangement joins TRBV5-1 to TRBJ1-1; D remains unclear. Per the germline V gene, CDR1 is SGHRS and CDR2 is YFSETQ. V gave up 5 bases and J gave up 2 bases, with 4 bases separating them. CDR3 length: 11 amino acids. The CDR3 coding sequence is TGCGCCAGCAGACTTAACACTGAAGCTTTCTTT. The encoded protein is CASRLNTEAFF. Based on the CDR3 plus reference TRBV5-1 and TRBJ1-1, the full variable domain is KAGVTQTPRYLIKTRGQQVTLSCSPISGHRSVSWYQQTPGQGLQFLFEYFSETQRNKGNFPGRFSGRQFSNSRSEMNVSTLELGDSALYLCASRLNTEAFFGQGTRLTVV.

The chain links TRBV6-5 to TRBJ2-2; 9 nucleotides agree with TRBD1. Per the germline V gene, CDR1 is MNHEY and CDR2 is SVGAGI. Trimming at V came to 8 bases and at J to 1 base, leaving 5 bases not matched to a gene. This CDR3 is 15 amino acids long. The CDR3 DNA follows: TGTGCCAGCCATCCGGGACAGGGGAACACCGGGGAGCTGTTTTTT. This gives the protein CASHPGQGNTGELFF.

This clone appeared a single time. The genes are TRBV5-4 and TRBJ2-3; the match to TRBD2 covers 10 bases. The V gene end was trimmed by 4 bases and the J gene end by 3 bases; junction bases not matched to a gene: 5. Germline V gene lookup returns CDR1 SGHNT and CDR2 YYREEE (reference sequence). CDR3 length: 15 amino acids. In DNA, the CDR3 is TGTGCCAGCAGCAGCCTAGCGGGAGAGACAGATACGCAGTATTTT. The encoded protein is CASSSLAGETDTQYF.

The CDR3 here is CATSRDGFPRGTEAFF. The CDR3 DNA reads as TGTGCCACCAGCAGAGATGGGTTCCCCCGGGGGACTGAAGCTTTCTTT. The V call is TRBV15, the J call TRBJ1-1; TRBD1 might be the D (5 bases). The CDR3 consists of 16 residues. Germline-derived CDR1 and CDR2 are LNHNV and YYDKDF (reference sequence). Deletions cut 0 bases from V and 5 bases from J, with 16 bases between.

The rearrangement joins TRBV4-2 to TRBJ2-5; TRBD1 matches at 8 bases. Trimming removed 0 bases from V and 5 bases from J; junction bases left unmatched: 8. There are 16 residues in the CDR3. Looked up from germline, CDR1 is LGHNA and CDR2 is YNFKEQ. The CDR3 nucleotides read TGTGCCAGCAGCCAAGATTTCCGCCAGGGGGCGGAGACCCAGTACTTC. Its translation: CASSQDFRQGAETQYF.

V is TRBV7-2 and J is TRBJ2-7; no clear D. V lost 1 base and J 5 bases, leaving 9 bases between the germline ends. Germline V CDR1 and CDR2: SGHTA, FQGNSA. The CDR3 has 13 residues. In DNA form, the CDR3 reads TGTGCCAGCAGCTTAGTATCCCCCGACGAGCAGTACTTC. It codes for CASSLVSPDEQYF.

The V and J genes are TRBV29-1 and TRBJ1-2; D call uncertain. The CDR3 is 13 residues long. V lost 4 bases and J 0 bases, leaving 9 bases between the germline ends. The germline CDR1 and CDR2 sequences are SQVTM and ANQGSEA. The CDR3 DNA reads TGCAGCGTTGGGGCGGGCACTAACTATGGCTACACCTTC. It translates to CSVGAGTNYGYTF.

The V and J genes are TRBV30 and TRBJ1-5; D may be TRBD1 (5 bases). Germline V lookup: CDR1 GTSNPN, CDR2 SVGIG (reference sequence). V gave up 0 bases and J gave up 1 base, with 16 bases separating them. This CDR3 is 17 amino acids long. The CDR3 region is CAWSVTFGGGSNQPQHF. In nucleotides, the CDR3 is TGTGCCTGGAGTGTTACCTTTGGGGGGGGAAGCAATCAGCCCCAGCATTTT.

CDR3 residues: CASSFRDQETQYF. The DNA of the CDR3 is TGTGCCAGCAGCTTCAGGGATCAAGAGACCCAGTACTTC. The genes are TRBV7-9 and TRBJ2-5; TRBD1 is a possible D gene (5 bases). The CDR3 covers 13 residues. V shed 3 bases and J shed 2 bases, with 7 bases lying between them. Germline CDR1 SEHNR, CDR2 FQNEAQ (reference sequence).

The CDR3 protein is CASREWGTSGRGEQFF. The CDR3 DNA reads TGTGCCAGCCGAGAATGGGGGACTAGCGGGAGAGGTGAGCAGTTCTTC. This chain joins TRBV2 and TRBJ2-1; 14 bases align to TRBD2. The CDR3 is made up of 16 amino acids. Trimming took 8 bases from V and 9 from J; bases not matched to a gene: 12. The V gene's germline CDR1 is SNHLY and CDR2 FYNNEI.

The J gene is TRBJ2-1, the V gene TRBV28; D is perhaps TRBD2 (6 bases). There are 15 residues in the CDR3. V lost 6 bases, J lost 1 base, and 13 bases lay in between. Germline V CDR1 and CDR2: MDHEN, SYDVKM. CDR3 region: CASRSGGISYNEQFF. The CDR3, as DNA: TGTGCCAGCAGGTCCGGGGGAATATCCTACAATGAGCAGTTCTTC.

This chain connects TRBV10-1 to TRBJ2-7; 11 positions agree with TRBD2. Trimming took 6 bases from V and 5 from J; bases not matched to a gene: 9. This CDR3 spans 15 amino acids. The germline V gene has CDR1 WNHNN and CDR2 SYGVQD (reference sequence). DNA for the CDR3: TGCGCCAGCAGCCTTACTAGCGGGAGAACTCACGAGCAGTACTTC. Translating it yields CASSLTSGRTHEQYF.

CDR3 in DNA: TGTGCCAGCAGTTTAAGTCTGGGGGGGACTGAAGCTTTCTTT. Encoded protein: CASSLSLGGTEAFF. The V gene is TRBV28, the J gene TRBJ1-1; D is possibly TRBD1 (5 bases). The CDR3 sequence is 14 residues long. From germline, CDR1 is MDHEN and CDR2 SYDVKM. Trimming pared 2 bases from V and 5 bases from J, leaving 12 bases between.

The rearrangement links TRBV7-8 to TRBJ1-1; a possible D gene is TRBD1 (6 bases). Germline-derived CDR1 and CDR2 are SGHVS and FQNEAQ. The V end lost 3 bases, the J end lost 0 bases, and 8 bases lay between the germline ends. This CDR3 contains 14 residues. This chain's CDR3 is CASSFGQMNTEAFF. DNA for the CDR3: TGTGCCAGCAGCTTCGGACAGATGAACACTGAAGCTTTCTTT.

The chain has TRBV9 and TRBJ2-1; 8 bases agree with TRBD2. Germline values: CDR1 SGDLS, CDR2 YYNGEE. V was pared by 6 bases and J by 2 bases, with 7 bases of the junction left unmatched. This CDR3 is built from 15 residues. The CDR3 spells CASTRAGGPYNEQFF. CDR3 DNA: TGTGCCAGCACCCGGGCGGGAGGACCCTACAATGAGCAGTTCTTC.

The V gene is TRBV30, the J gene TRBJ1-2; 7 positions match TRBD1. V gave up 2 bases and J gave up 4 bases; unmatched junction bases: 4. Germline V CDR1 and CDR2: GTSNPN, SVGIG (reference sequence). The CDR3 covers 13 residues. The CDR3 here is CAWSWTGFYGYTF. The CDR3 nucleotides are TGTGCCTGGAGTTGGACAGGTTTCTATGGCTACACCTTC.

V and J are TRBV5-1 and TRBJ2-1; 11 positions match TRBD2. The germline V gene has CDR1 SGHRS and CDR2 YFSETQ. With V trimmed by 3 bases and J by 9 bases, 8 bases remained unmatched. The CDR3 extends over 15 amino acids. The CDR3 DNA reads TGCGCCAGCAGCTCGGGACTAGCGGTGGGTAGTGAGCAGTTCTTC. It codes for CASSSGLAVGSEQFF.

The gene calls are TRBV7-9 and TRBJ1-1; D remains unclear. V lost 1 base and J 1 base, leaving 10 bases between the germline ends. Germline loops: CDR1 SEHNR, CDR2 FQNEAQ (reference sequence). There are 15 residues in the CDR3. CDR3 in amino acids: CASSLDDKQNTEAFF. The CDR3 region has the DNA TGTGCCAGCAGCTTAGATGACAAACAGAACACTGAAGCTTTCTTT.